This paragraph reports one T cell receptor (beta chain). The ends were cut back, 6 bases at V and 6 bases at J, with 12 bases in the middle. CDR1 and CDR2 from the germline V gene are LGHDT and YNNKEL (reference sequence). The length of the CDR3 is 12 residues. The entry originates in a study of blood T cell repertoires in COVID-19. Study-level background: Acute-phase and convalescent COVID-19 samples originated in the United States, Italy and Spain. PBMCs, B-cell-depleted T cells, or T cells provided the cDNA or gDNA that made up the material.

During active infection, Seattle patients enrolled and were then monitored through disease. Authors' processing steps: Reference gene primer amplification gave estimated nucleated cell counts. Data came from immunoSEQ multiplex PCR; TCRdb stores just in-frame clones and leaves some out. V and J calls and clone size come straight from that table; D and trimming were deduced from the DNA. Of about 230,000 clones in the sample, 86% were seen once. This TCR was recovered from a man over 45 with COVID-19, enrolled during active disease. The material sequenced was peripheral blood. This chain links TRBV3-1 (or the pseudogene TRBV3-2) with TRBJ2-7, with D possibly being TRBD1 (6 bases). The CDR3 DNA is TGTGCCAGCAGTAATACAGGGTCCGAGCAGTACTTC. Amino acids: CASSNTGSEQYF.